What follows describes a single TCR beta chain. This sample is part of a study of blood T cell repertoires in COVID-19. Across the study: T cells, B-cell-depleted T cells, or PBMCs provided the cDNA or gDNA that served as material.

Repertoires were generated with immunoSEQ multiplex PCR, while TCRdb's copy carries only in-frame clones and drops some. In the table there are some 290,000 clones, 90% to 95% of which are singletons. This CDR3 contains 14 residues. Germline V gene data show CDR1 as MNHEY and CDR2 as SVGAGI. The V end was cut by 5 bases, the J end by 6 bases, with 16 bases between. Contact with a PCR-confirmed or clinician-diagnosed COVID-19 case occurred within 2 weeks of entry. The rearrangement uses TRBV6-5 and TRBJ1-1; a weak D match, TRBD1 (6 bases). Material: PBMCs or T cells enriched from blood (not recorded which). This clonotype was obtained from a woman aged 25 to 45 who had been exposed to COVID-19. The CDR3 DNA sequence: TGTGCCAGCAGTACCCGAGGACAGCTATCTGAAGCTTTCTTT. This gives the protein CASSTRGQLSEAFF.